Listed below are T cell receptor beta chains from one sample, sequenced in a study of shared clonotypes between healthy human individuals. Method: immunoSEQ multiplex PCR; TCRdb's copy keeps in-frame clones and lacks some. The table has 470,000 or so clones, 81% seen once. Sequencing was done on a sample of PBMCs. The receptors shown here come from a woman between 40 and 50 years old in good health. Some clones in this sample may be carry-over from other donors' samples. Each CDR3 is given with its conserved first and last residue. D genes are given only for firm matches. Part of the rows lack a size; the others show once, few, many or a class for expanded clones.

D gene	clone size	V gene	J gene	CDR3 length	CDR3 protein	CDR3 DNA
TRBD1	-	TRBV11-1	TRBJ2-7	13	CASSLVGQGAQYF	TGTGCCAGCAGCTTAGTAGGACAGGGGGCTCAGTACTTC
-	-	TRBV7-2	TRBJ2-2	14	CASSLLATTGELFF	TGTGCCAGCAGCTTACTAGCTACCACCGGGGAGCTGTTTTTT
TRBD1	-	TRBV9	TRBJ1-5	17	CASRESIRQGKDQPQHF	TGTGCCAGCAGAGAATCAATACGACAGGGGAAAGACCAGCCCCAGCATTTT
TRBD1	-	TRBV18	TRBJ1-2	13	CASSHRGQVGYTF	TGTGCCAGCTCACACAGGGGGCAAGTTGGCTACACCTTC
-	-	TRBV5-4	TRBJ1-1	14	CASSLDGPNTEAFF	TGTGCCAGCAGCTTGGACGGCCCGAACACTGAAGCTTTCTTT
-	once	TRBV6-5	TRBJ2-7	13	CASSYVGSYEQYF	TGTGCCAGCAGTTACGTGGGGTCCTACGAGCAGTACTTC
-	-	TRBV5-4	TRBJ1-2	12	CASSPTGEGYTF	TGTGCCAGCAGCCCGACGGGGGAAGGCTACACCTTC
-	-	TRBV7-8	TRBJ2-7	17	CASSLVRAPTSSYEQYF	TGTGCCAGCAGCTTAGTCCGGGCCCCTACCAGCTCCTACGAGCAGTACTTC
TRBD1	-	TRBV27	TRBJ1-1	14	CASSFAGQGVEAFF	TGTGCCAGCAGTTTTGCGGGACAGGGTGTCGAAGCTTTCTTT
TRBD2	-	TRBV29-1	TRBJ2-7	13	CSVRLAGGTILYF	TGCAGCGTTCGACTAGCGGGAGGAACCATTTTGTACTTC
-	-	TRBV4-3	TRBJ2-7	17	CASSQASTWGRDNEQYF	TGCGCCAGCAGCCAAGCATCGACGTGGGGCAGGGATAACGAGCAGTACTTC
-	-	TRBV11-2	TRBJ2-7	15	CASSLRTGGPYEQYF	TGTGCCAGCAGCTTAAGAACCGGGGGACCCTACGAGCAGTACTTC
TRBD2	-	TRBV6-1	TRBJ2-1	15	CASSSTGGSYNEQFF	TGTGCCAGCAGTTCAACGGGGGGCTCCTACAATGAGCAGTTCTTC
-	-	TRBV6-5	TRBJ2-1	14	CASRTRSSYNEQFF	TGTGCCAGCAGGACTAGGAGCTCCTACAATGAGCAGTTCTTC
-	-	TRBV7-2	TRBJ2-3	15	CASSSVTTSTDTQYF	TGTGCCAGCAGCTCGGTAACTACTAGCACAGATACGCAGTATTTT
-	many	TRBV10-3	TRBJ2-3	14	CATAVNLTTDTQYF	TGTGCCACGGCGGTCAACCTTACTACAGATACGCAGTATTTT
-	few	TRBV11-2	TRBJ1-2	11	CASSIIRDYTF	TGTGCCAGCAGCATCATCAGGGACTACACCTTC
-	-	TRBV18	TRBJ2-5	13	CASSPPSSETQYF	TGTGCCAGCTCACCTCCTAGCTCAGAGACCCAGTACTTC
-	-	TRBV29-1	TRBJ2-2	15	CSVVGGGANTGELFF	TGCAGCGTTGTCGGCGGGGGCGCGAACACCGGGGAGCTGTTTTTT
-	-	TRBV4-3	TRBJ2-3	13	CASSQVLLDTQYF	TGCGCCAGCAGCCAAGTTCTTCTGGATACGCAGTATTTT
TRBD1	-	TRBV9	TRBJ2-7	17	CASSPRPTGGFLDEQYF	TGTGCCAGCAGCCCCCGACCCACAGGGGGTTTTCTGGACGAGCAGTACTTC
-	-	TRBV30	TRBJ2-1	14	CAWSVLRTDNEQFF	TGTGCCTGGAGTGTCCTCCGCACGGACAATGAGCAGTTCTTC
-	-	TRBV25-1	TRBJ1-2	14	CASSEWTANYGYTF	TGTGCCAGCAGTGAATGGACAGCTAACTATGGCTACACCTTC
TRBD1	-	TRBV5-1	TRBJ2-1	16	CASSNGAGGLNNEQFF	TGCGCCAGCAGCAATGGGGCAGGGGGCTTAAACAATGAGCAGTTCTTC
-	-	TRBV11-2	TRBJ2-3	16	CASSLRRAVRAYTQYF	TGTGCCAGCAGCTTAAGAAGAGCGGTACGCGCATATACGCAGTATTTT
-	-	TRBV4-1	TRBJ1-3	17	CASSLLSGHFSRNTIYF	TGCGCCAGCAGCCTCTTATCGGGACACTTTTCTCGGAACACCATATATTTT
TRBD1	-	TRBV5-1	TRBJ2-7	14	CASSLKQGGYEQYF	TGCGCCAGCAGCTTGAAACAGGGGGGCTACGAGCAGTACTTC
-	-	TRBV30	TRBJ2-7	13	CAWSSDSTYEQYF	TGTGCCTGGAGTTCCGACAGCACCTACGAGCAGTACTTC
-	once	TRBV27	TRBJ1-2	13	CASSQGQGAGYTF	TGTGCCAGCAGCCAGGGGCAGGGTGCCGGCTACACCTTC